This T cell receptor (beta chain) was documented in a study of cytotoxic CD8 clonotypes in ibrutinib-treated CLL. Profiling relied on immunoSEQ multiplex PCR, and the TCRdb table lists in-frame clones only, not all of them. The sample has hundreds of thousands of clones, roughly 74% seen once. The V gene lost 1 base and the J gene lost 1 base, with 9 bases spanning the gap. CDR3 length: 15 residues. Germline values: CDR1 SGHTA, CDR2 FQGTGA. On this clone itself: What it binds is not known.

Whole-study findings and limits: Clonality showed a rise at ibrutinib response that reversed toward baseline at progression.

The chain has TRBV7-3 and TRBJ2-3; unclear D gene. Sequencing used PBMCs, obtained after 24 months of ibrutinib treatment. This receptor was taken from a human donor with chronic lymphocytic leukemia. CDR3 coding DNA: TGTGCCAGCAGCTTAAGCCCGAGTGGCACAGATACGCAGTATTTT. Translating it yields CASSLSPSGTDTQYF.